This T cell receptor (beta chain) was obtained from a study of blood T cell repertoires in COVID-19. Study-wide context: There were acute and convalescent COVID-19 samples, and they came from the United States, Italy and Spain.

As processed by the authors: Amplified reference gene primers provided the basis for estimating nucleated cell counts. Data came from immunoSEQ multiplex PCR; TCRdb stores just in-frame clones and leaves some out. The V and J calls and clone size come from that table; D and trimming were worked out from the DNA. This sample has 400,000 or so clones; 75% to 90% occur once, and the top ten carry less than 2%. Per germline, CDR1 KGHSH and CDR2 LQKENI. Trimming shortened V by 3 bases and J by 1 base, and 12 bases separated the two germline ends. This CDR3 is 15 amino acids long. It was during active infection that Seattle patients were enrolled and then longitudinally followed.

V usage is TRBV18 and J usage is TRBJ1-1; D remains unclear. The sequenced sample was peripheral blood. The sequence was collected from a woman aged 40 to 50 with COVID-19, enrolled during active disease. The CDR3 DNA reads as TGTGCCAGCTCACCCGCCGCGGGCGGGAACACTGAAGCTTTCTTT. Translated, it gives CASSPAAGGNTEAFF. Based on the CDR3 plus reference TRBV18 and TRBJ1-1, the full variable domain is NAGVMQNPRHLVRRRGQEARLRCSPMKGHSHVYWYRQLPEEGLKFMVYLQKENIIDESGMPKERFSAEFPKEGPSILRIQQVVRGDSAAYFCASSPAAGGNTEAFFGQGTRLTVV.